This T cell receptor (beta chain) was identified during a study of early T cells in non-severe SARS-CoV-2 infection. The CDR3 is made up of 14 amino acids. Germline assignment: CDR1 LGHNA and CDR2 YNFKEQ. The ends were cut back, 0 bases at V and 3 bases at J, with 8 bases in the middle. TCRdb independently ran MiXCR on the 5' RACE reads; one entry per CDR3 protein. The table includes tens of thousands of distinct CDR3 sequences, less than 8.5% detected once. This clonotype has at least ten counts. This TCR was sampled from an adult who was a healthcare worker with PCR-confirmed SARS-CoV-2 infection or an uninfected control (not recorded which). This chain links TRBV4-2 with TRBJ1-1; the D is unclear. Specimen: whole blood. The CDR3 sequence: CASSQDNGYTEAFF. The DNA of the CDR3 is TGTGCCAGCAGCCAAGATAACGGGTACACTGAAGCTTTCTTT.